Included here is one TCR beta chain sequence, with context. This CDR3 contains 12 residues. Trimming took 8 bases from V and 5 from J; bases not matched to a gene: 3. Germline V gives CDR1 MDHEN, CDR2 SYDVKM. Authors' data handling: Estimation of nucleated cell counts relied on the amplification of reference gene primers. This table comes from immunoSEQ multiplex PCR, and its TCRdb copy is limited to in-frame clones, with some not included. The V and J calls and clone size come from that table; D and trimming were worked out from the DNA. The sample lists some 100,000 clones; roughly 80% were seen once. This record belongs to a study of blood T cell repertoires in COVID-19. Study summary: Sample material is recorded as cDNA or gDNA derived from T cells, B-cell-depleted T cells, or PBMCs.

The sequenced sample consisted of peripheral blood. This chain uses TRBV28 with TRBJ1-5, with 7 bases that match TRBD1. This sequence originates from a man in his 70s with active or convalescent COVID-19. CDR3: CASGTVDQPQHF. CDR3 sequence (DNA): TGTGCCAGCGGGACAGTGGATCAGCCCCAGCATTTT. The entire variable domain, with the rest obtained from reference TRBV28 and TRBJ1-5, is as follows: DVKVTQSSRYLVKRTGEKVFLECVQDMDHENMFWYRQDPGLGLRLIYFSYDVKMKEKGDIPEGYSVSREKKERFSLILESASTNQTSMYLCASGTVDQPQHFGDGTRLSIL.